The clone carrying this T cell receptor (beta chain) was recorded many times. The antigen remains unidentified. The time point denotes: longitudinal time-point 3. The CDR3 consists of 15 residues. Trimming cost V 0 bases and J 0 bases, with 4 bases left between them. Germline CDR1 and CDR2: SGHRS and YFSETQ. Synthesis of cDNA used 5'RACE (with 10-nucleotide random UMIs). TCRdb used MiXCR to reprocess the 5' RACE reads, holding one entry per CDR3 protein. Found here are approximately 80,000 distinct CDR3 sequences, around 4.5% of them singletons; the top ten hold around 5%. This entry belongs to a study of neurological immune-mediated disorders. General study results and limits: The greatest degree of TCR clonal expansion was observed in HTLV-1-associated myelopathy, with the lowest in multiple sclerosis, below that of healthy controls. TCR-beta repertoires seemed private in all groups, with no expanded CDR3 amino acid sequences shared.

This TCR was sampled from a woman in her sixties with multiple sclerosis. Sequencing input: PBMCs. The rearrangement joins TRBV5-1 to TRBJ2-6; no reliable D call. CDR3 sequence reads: CASSLGSSGANVLTF. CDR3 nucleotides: TGCGCCAGCAGCTTGGGATCCTCTGGGGCCAACGTCCTGACTTTC.